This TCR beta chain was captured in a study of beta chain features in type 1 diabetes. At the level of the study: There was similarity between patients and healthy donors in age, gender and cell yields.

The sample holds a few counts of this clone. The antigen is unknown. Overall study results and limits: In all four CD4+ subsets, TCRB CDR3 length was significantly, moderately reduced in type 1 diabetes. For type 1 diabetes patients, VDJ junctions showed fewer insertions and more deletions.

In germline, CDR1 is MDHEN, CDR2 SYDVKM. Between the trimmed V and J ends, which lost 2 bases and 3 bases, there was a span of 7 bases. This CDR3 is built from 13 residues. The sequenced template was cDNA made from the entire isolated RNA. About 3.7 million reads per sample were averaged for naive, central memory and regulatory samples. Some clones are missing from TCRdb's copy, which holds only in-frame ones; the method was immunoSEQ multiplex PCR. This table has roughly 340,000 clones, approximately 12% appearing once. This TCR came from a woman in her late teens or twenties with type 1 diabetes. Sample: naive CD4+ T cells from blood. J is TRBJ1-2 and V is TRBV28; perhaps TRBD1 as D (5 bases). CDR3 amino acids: CASSLLRDYGYTF. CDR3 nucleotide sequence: TGTGCCAGCAGTTTACTCAGGGACTATGGCTACACCTTC.